These 18 T cell receptor beta chains originate from one sample sequenced in a study of robustness of blood B and T cell sequencing. A 5' template-switch oligo added a universal priming site during cDNA synthesis. A 12-nucleotide random UMI in the template-switch oligo labeled every cDNA molecule. Via MiXCR, TCRdb re-called the PCR reads, giving one row per CDR3 protein. The sample contains more than 1,500 distinct CDR3 sequences, 45% to 50% of which appear only once. TCR beta repertoires were quantified from mRNA rather than genomic DNA. Material for sequencing was peripheral blood. These receptors were obtained from a human donor in good health.

The rearrangement links TRBV25-1 to TRBJ2-7; no reliable D call. Trimming took 2 bases from V and 3 from J, leaving 5 bases between them. This CDR3 has 12 amino acids. Germline CDR1 and CDR2: MGHDK and SYGVNS. Here the CDR3 DNA reads TGTGCCAGCAGTGAAACTGGCTACGAGCAGTACTTC. Amino acids: CASSETGYEQYF.

This clonotype was seen just once. This rearrangement joins TRBV3-1 to TRBJ2-2; D may correspond to TRBD1 or TRBD2 (5 bases each). CDR3 length: 15 residues. Germline V gene data show CDR1 as LGHDT and CDR2 as YNNKEL (reference sequence). V was clipped by 4 bases and J by 3 bases, with 12 bases between them. The CDR3 coding sequence is TGTGCCAGCAGCCTTCAGGGACCAGACACCGGGGAGCTGTTTTTT. This gives the protein CASSLQGPDTGELFF.

This clonotype was detected a few times. V gene TRBV5-5 combines with J gene TRBJ2-4, with TRBD1 as a possible D gene (5 bases). Trimming pared 3 bases from V and 3 bases from J, leaving 16 bases between. CDR3 length equals 16 residues. Germline V gene sequence: CDR1 SGHKS, CDR2 YYEKEE (reference sequence). Here the CDR3 DNA reads TGTGCCAGCAGCTCGCAGGGAAATCCCAACAAAAACATTCAGTACTTC. Translated: CASSSQGNPNKNIQYF.

This clonotype showed up just once. J is TRBJ1-6 and V is TRBV5-4; D is perhaps TRBD1 (5 bases). This CDR3 is 15 amino acids long. Trimming removed 4 bases at V and 6 bases at J, with 14 bases between. Germline CDR1 and CDR2: SGHNT and YYREEE (reference sequence). The CDR3 bases are TGTGCCAGCAGCCCCTCCCGGCAGGGTAATTCACCCCTCCACTTT. The encoded protein is CASSPSRQGNSPLHF.

V is TRBV10-3 and J is TRBJ2-7; D call uncertain. Germline V gene lookup returns CDR1 ENHRY and CDR2 SYGVKD. The CDR3 runs 13 residues. V was cut by 2 bases and J by 1 base, with 6 bases left in between. The CDR3 sequence: CAISEDGSYEQYF. The CDR3 DNA reads as TGTGCCATCAGTGAGGACGGTTCCTACGAGCAGTACTTC.

This clonotype was picked up a small number of times. V gene TRBV7-3 combines with J gene TRBJ2-3, with D hard to call. V gave up 0 bases and J gave up 0 bases, with 7 bases separating them. CDR1 SGHTA and CDR2 FQGTGA come from the germline V gene. The CDR3 is 15 residues long. In DNA form, the CDR3 reads TGTGCCAGCAGCTTAACCCCTACCAGCACAGATACGCAGTATTTT. Protein product: CASSLTPTSTDTQYF.

The CDR3 DNA reads as TGTGCCAGCAGTGAAGCGCGGGCCGTGAATTCACCCCTCCACTTT. Translation: CASSEARAVNSPLHF. The gene calls are TRBV2 and TRBJ1-6; no clear D gene. CDR3 length: 15 residues. Trimming cost V 0 bases and J 7 bases, with 10 bases left between them. Germline lookup yields CDR1 SNHLY and CDR2 FYNNEI.

This chain connects TRBV6-1 to TRBJ1-1; no reliable D call. The CDR3 length is 14 residues. Germline CDR1 MNHNS, CDR2 SASEGT. V was pared by 3 bases and J by 3 bases, with 11 bases between. The CDR3 sequence is CASSEHLRDTEAFF. CDR3 nucleotides: TGTGCCAGCAGTGAGCATTTACGTGACACTGAAGCTTTCTTT.

There are a few counts of this clonotype. V usage is TRBV10-1 and J usage is TRBJ2-1; the D gene could be TRBD1 or TRBD2 (5 bases each). Germline V gene sequence: CDR1 WNHNN, CDR2 SYGVQD (reference sequence). V lost 1 base and J lost 1, with 8 bases in between. The CDR3 covers 15 residues. Written as DNA, the CDR3 is TGCGCCAGCAGTGAGTTATGGGGGTCCTACAATGAGCAGTTCTTC. Protein product: CASSELWGSYNEQFF.

This clonotype has more than one count but fewer than ten. This chain joins TRBV6-1 and TRBJ2-6; 8 bases are a match to TRBD1. Trimming took 7 bases from V and 1 from J; bases not matched to a gene: 12. Germline V lookup: CDR1 MNHNS, CDR2 SASEGT. This CDR3 is 18 amino acids long. CDR3 residues: CASTQGGRGRSGANVLTF. The CDR3 coding sequence is TGTGCCAGCACCCAAGGGGGCAGGGGGCGGTCTGGGGCCAACGTCCTGACTTTC.

The rearrangement links TRBV21-1 to TRBJ1-2; the tabulated D call, TRBD1, remains unverified against the DNA. TRBV21-1 has pseudogene status. This CDR3 is 14 amino acids long. The CDR3 sequence is CASSKFKSGGSYTF. DNA for the CDR3: TGTGCCAGCAGCAAATTTAAGTCAGGGGGTAGCTACACCTTC.

This clonotype was observed once. The chain combines TRBV6-1 with TRBJ1-2; TRBD1 is a possible D gene (5 bases). The CDR3 extends over 17 amino acids. Germline V gene lookup returns CDR1 MNHNS and CDR2 SASEGT. Trimming cost V 1 base and J 4 bases, with 19 bases left between them. The CDR3 spells CASSEEFAGLGLYGYTF. The CDR3 bases are TGTGCCAGCAGTGAAGAGTTCGCCGGCTTGGGGCTCTATGGCTACACCTTC.

In nucleotides, the CDR3 is TGTGCCAGCAGTTACCGCGCGGGGGGGTGGGGTGGCTACACCTTC. This codes for CASSYRAGGWGGYTF. The rearrangement uses TRBV6-5 and TRBJ1-2, with a possible D match to TRBD1 (5 bases). Deletions cut 2 bases from V and 7 bases from J, with 17 bases between. The CDR3 has 15 amino acids. Germline CDR1 MNHEY, CDR2 SVGAGI.

The chain joins TRBV6-5 to TRBJ2-7, with TRBD1 as a possible D gene (6 bases). This CDR3 comprises 15 residues. From germline, CDR1 is MNHEY and CDR2 SVGAGI. V gave up 4 bases and J gave up 6 bases, with 19 bases separating them. The CDR3 loop is CASSSFRDTALEQYF. CDR3 coding DNA: TGTGCCAGCAGTTCCTTTAGGGACACCGCTCTCGAGCAGTACTTC.

The chain couples TRBV11-2 to TRBJ2-7, with 10 nucleotides matching TRBD1. V trimming: 5 bases; J trimming: 2 bases; junction bases outside the gene matches: 3. Germline V gene data show CDR1 as SGHAT and CDR2 as FQNNGV. The CDR3 is made up of 14 amino acids. The CDR3 DNA reads as TGTGCCAGCAGCCCCGGACAGGGGGCCTACGAGCAGTACTTC. Its protein product is CASSPGQGAYEQYF.

This clonotype was detected only a few times. The chain has TRBV5-6 and TRBJ2-7, with D uncertain. Germline lookup yields CDR1 SGHDT and CDR2 YYEEEE. CDR3 length: 11 amino acids. V was shortened by 0 bases and J by 4 bases, with 2 bases between the two germline ends. The CDR3 DNA follows: TGTGCCAGCAGCTTGGGGTACGAGCAGTACTTC. Translated, it gives CASSLGYEQYF.

The V gene is TRBV4-1, the J gene TRBJ2-7; 11 nucleotides match TRBD1. Trimming at V came to 1 base and at J to 7 bases, leaving 3 bases not matched to a gene. Germline V gene sequence: CDR1 MGHRA, CDR2 YSYEKL. The CDR3 totals 14 residues. The CDR3 spells CASSQVGQGEEQYF. The CDR3 DNA sequence: TGCGCCAGCAGCCAAGTGGGACAGGGGGAAGAGCAGTACTTC.

The chain links TRBV4-1 to TRBJ2-7; D is possibly TRBD1 (5 bases). Trimming left V 6 bases short and J 0 bases short, with 15 bases between. This CDR3 is built from 15 residues. The germline gives CDR1 MGHRA, CDR2 YSYEKL. The CDR3 nucleotides are TGCGCCAGCAGTCTAAATAGGGGCTTCTCCTACGAGCAGTACTTC. Its protein is CASSLNRGFSYEQYF.